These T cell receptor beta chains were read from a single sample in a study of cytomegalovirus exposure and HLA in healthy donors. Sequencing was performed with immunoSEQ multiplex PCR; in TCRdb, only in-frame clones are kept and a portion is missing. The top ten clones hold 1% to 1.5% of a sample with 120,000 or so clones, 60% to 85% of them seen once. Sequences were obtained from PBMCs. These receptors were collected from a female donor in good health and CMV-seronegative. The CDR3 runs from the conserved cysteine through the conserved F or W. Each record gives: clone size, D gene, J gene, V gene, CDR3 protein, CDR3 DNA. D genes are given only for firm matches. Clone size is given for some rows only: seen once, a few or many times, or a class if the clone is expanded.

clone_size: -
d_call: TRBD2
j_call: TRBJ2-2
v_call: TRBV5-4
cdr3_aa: CASSWKALAGGSNTGELFF
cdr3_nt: TGTGCCAGCAGCTGGAAGGCACTAGCGGGGGGTTCGAACACCGGGGAGCTGTTTTTT

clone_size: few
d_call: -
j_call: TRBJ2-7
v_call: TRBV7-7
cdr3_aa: CASSQEVDSEQYF
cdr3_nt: TGTGCTAGCAGCCAAGAGGTGGATTCCGAGCAGTACTTC

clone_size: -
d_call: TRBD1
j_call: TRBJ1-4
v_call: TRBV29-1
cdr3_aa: CSASGTGNEKLFF
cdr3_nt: TGCAGCGCCTCCGGGACAGGGAATGAAAAACTGTTTTTT

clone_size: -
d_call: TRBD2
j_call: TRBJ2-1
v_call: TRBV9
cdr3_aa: CASSEGLVNEQFF
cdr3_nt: TGTGCCAGCAGCGAGGGACTAGTAAATGAGCAGTTCTTC

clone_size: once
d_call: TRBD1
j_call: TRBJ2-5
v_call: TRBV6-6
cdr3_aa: CASSYGQQGVKETQYF
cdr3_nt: TGTGCCAGCAGTTACGGGCAACAGGGGGTGAAAGAGACCCAGTACTTC

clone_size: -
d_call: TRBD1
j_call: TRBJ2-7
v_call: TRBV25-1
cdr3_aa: CASRARDRFYEQYF
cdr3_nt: TGTGCCAGCAGAGCCCGGGACAGGTTCTACGAGCAGTACTTC

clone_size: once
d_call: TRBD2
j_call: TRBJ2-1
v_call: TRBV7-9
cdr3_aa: CASSLEMASGRHEQFF
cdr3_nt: TGTGCCAGCAGCCTAGAGATGGCTAGCGGGAGACATGAGCAGTTCTTC

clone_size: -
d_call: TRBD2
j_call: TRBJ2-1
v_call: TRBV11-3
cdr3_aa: CASSPGTNYNEQFF
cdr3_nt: TGTGCCAGCAGCCCGGGGACTAACTACAATGAGCAGTTCTTC

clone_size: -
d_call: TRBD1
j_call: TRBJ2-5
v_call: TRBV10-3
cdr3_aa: CAISEWTGKETQYF
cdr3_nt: TGTGCCATCAGTGAATGGACAGGGAAAGAGACCCAGTACTTC

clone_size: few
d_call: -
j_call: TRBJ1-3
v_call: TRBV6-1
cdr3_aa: CASSAHRSGNTIYF
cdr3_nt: TGTGCCAGCAGTGCCCACAGATCTGGAAACACCATATATTTT

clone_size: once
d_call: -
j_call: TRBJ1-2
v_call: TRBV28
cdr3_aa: CASRPHGVDNYGYTF
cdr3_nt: TGTGCCAGCAGACCCCACGGGGTGGACAACTATGGCTACACCTTC

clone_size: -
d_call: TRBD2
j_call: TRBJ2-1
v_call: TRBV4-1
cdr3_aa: CASSQGTSGGVYNEQFF
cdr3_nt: TGCGCCAGCAGCCAAGGGACTAGCGGGGGAGTATACAATGAGCAGTTCTTC

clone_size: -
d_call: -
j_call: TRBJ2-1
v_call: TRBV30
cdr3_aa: CAWSGVMARYNEQFF
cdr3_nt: TGTGCCTGGTCAGGGGTTATGGCTAGGTACAATGAGCAGTTCTTC

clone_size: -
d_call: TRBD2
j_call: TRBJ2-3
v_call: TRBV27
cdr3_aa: CASSTVTSGTDTQYF
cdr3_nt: TGTGCCAGCAGTACCGTGACTAGCGGCACAGATACGCAGTATTTT

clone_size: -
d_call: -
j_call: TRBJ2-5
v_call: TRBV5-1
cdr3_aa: CASSLVPQGQETQYF
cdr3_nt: TGCGCCAGCAGCTTGGTTCCCCAGGGACAAGAGACCCAGTACTTC

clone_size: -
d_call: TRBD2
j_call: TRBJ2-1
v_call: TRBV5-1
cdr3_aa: CASRPSGGASNEQFF
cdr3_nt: TGCGCCAGCAGACCGAGCGGGGGGGCCTCCAATGAGCAGTTCTTC

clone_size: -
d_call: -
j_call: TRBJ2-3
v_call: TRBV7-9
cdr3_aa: CASSGGAGSSTDTQYF
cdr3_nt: TGTGCCAGCAGCGGTGGCGCGGGCTCTAGCACAGATACGCAGTATTTT

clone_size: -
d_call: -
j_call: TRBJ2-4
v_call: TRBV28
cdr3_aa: CASSSAGVGGFNIQYF
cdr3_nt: TGTGCCAGCAGTTCCGCGGGCGTCGGAGGCTTTAACATTCAGTACTTC

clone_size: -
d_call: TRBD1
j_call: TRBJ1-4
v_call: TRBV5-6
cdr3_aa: CASSLEIRGATNEKLFF
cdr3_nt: TGTGCCAGCAGCTTGGAGATCAGGGGGGCAACTAATGAAAAACTGTTTTTT

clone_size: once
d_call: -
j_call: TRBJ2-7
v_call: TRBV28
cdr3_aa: CASSLIRRGYEQYF
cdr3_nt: TGTGCCAGCAGTTTAATCCGGCGGGGCTACGAGCAGTACTTC

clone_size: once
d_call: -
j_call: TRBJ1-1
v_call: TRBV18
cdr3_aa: CASCQKQGMNTEAFF
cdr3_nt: TGTGCCAGCTGCCAGAAGCAGGGAATGAACACTGAAGCTTTCTTT

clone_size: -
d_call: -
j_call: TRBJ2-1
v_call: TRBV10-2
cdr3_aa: CASSEQGLAYSSYNEQFF
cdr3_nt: TGCGCCAGCAGTGAGCAGGGGTTAGCCTATAGCTCCTACAATGAGCAGTTCTTC

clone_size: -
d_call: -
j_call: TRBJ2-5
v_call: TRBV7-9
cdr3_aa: CASSLAQDQETQYF
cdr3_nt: TGTGCCAGCAGCTTAGCACAGGACCAAGAGACCCAGTACTTC

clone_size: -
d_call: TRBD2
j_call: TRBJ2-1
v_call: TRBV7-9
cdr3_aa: CASSLTGTSMFF
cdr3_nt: TGTGCCAGCAGCCTGACCGGGACTAGCATGTTCTTC

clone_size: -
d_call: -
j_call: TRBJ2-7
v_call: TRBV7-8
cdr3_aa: CASSQRVAADYSYEQYF
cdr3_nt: TGTGCCAGCAGTCAGAGGGTAGCGGCGGATTACTCCTACGAGCAGTACTTC

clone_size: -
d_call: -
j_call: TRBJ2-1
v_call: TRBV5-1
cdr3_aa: CASSLTMGEQFF
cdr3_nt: TGCGCCAGCAGCTTGACTATGGGTGAGCAGTTCTTC

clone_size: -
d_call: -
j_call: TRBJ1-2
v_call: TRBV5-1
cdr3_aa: CASRTANYGYTF
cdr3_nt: TGCGCCAGCCGGACAGCTAACTATGGCTACACCTTC

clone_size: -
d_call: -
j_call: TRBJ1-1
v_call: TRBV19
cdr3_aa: CASSRGMWSETEAFF
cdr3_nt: TGTGCCAGTAGTCGGGGGATGTGGTCCGAAACTGAAGCTTTCTTT

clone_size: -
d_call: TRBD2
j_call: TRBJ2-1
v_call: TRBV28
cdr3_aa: CASSLGTSGRWNEQFF
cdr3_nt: TGTGCCAGCAGTTTAGGTACTAGCGGGAGGTGGAATGAGCAGTTCTTC

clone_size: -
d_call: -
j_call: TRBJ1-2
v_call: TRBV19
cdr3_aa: CASSYDSYYGYTF
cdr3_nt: TGTGCCAGTAGCTACGACAGCTACTATGGCTACACCTTC

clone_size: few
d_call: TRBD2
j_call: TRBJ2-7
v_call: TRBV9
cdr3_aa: CASSGGTSSYEQYF
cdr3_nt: TGTGCCAGCTCGGGGGGAACCAGCTCCTACGAGCAGTACTTC

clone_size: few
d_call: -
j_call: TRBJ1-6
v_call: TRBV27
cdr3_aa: CASSLSRTVGSYNSPLHF
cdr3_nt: TGTGCCAGCAGTTTATCCCGGACAGTGGGCTCCTATAATTCACCCCTCCACTTT

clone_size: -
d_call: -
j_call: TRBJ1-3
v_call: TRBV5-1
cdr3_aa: CASSFSQDFGNTIYF
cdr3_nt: TGCGCCAGCAGCTTTTCTCAGGACTTTGGAAACACCATATATTTT

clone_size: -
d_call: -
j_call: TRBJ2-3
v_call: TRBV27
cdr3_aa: CASSLHSLEGTDTQYF
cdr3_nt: TGTGCCAGCAGTTTACACTCCCTTGAGGGCACAGATACGCAGTATTTT

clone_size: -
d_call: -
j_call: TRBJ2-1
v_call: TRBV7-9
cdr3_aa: CSSSPEAGPYNEQFF
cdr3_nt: TGTTCCAGCAGCCCGGAGGCGGGACCTTACAATGAGCAGTTCTTC

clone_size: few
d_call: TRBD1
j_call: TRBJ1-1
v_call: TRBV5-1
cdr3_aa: CASSLDTGAANTEAFF
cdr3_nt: TGCGCCAGCAGCTTGGACACAGGGGCCGCGAACACTGAAGCTTTCTTT

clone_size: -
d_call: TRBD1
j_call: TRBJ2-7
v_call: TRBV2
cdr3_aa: CASSVGTGVSYEQYF
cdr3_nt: TGTGCCAGCAGTGTTGGAACAGGGGTTTCCTACGAGCAGTACTTC

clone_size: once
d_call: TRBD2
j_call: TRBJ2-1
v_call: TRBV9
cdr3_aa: CASSVDRAGGVGDEQFF
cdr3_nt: TGTGCCAGCAGCGTAGATCGGGCGGGAGGGGTCGGGGATGAGCAGTTCTTC

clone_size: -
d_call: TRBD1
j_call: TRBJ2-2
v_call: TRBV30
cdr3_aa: CAWSAGQGWTGELFF
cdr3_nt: TGTGCCTGGAGCGCGGGACAGGGATGGACCGGGGAGCTGTTTTTT

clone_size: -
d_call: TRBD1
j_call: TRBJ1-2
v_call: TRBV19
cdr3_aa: CASNHPGQGFYGYTF
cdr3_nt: TGTGCCAGCAACCATCCGGGACAGGGCTTCTATGGCTACACCTTC

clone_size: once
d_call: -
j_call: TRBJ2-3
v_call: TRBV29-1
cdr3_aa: CSIRGISDTQYF
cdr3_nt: TGCAGCATAAGGGGAATTTCGGATACGCAGTATTTT

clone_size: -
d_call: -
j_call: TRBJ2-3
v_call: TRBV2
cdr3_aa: CASSEGAGDTQYF
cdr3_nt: TGTGCCAGCAGTGAGGGGGCCGGTGATACGCAGTATTTT

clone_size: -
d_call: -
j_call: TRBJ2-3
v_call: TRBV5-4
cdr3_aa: CASSFPSDTQYF
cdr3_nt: TGTGCCAGCAGCTTCCCCTCCGATACGCAGTATTTT

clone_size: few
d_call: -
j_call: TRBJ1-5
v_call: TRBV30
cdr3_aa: CAWSVWGQGLQPQHF
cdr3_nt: TGTGCCTGGAGTGTGTGGGGACAAGGTCTACAGCCCCAGCATTTT

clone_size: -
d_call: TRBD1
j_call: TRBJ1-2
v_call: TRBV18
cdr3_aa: CASSRGTDLSGYTF
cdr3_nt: TGTGCCAGCTCACGAGGGACAGACCTCTCTGGCTACACCTTC

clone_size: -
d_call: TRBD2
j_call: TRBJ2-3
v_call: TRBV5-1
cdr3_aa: CASSVAGEDTQYF
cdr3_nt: TGCGCCAGCAGCGTAGCGGGGGAAGATACGCAGTATTTT

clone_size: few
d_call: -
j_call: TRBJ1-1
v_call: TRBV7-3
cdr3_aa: CASSYRANTEAFF
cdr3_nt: TGTGCCAGCAGCTACAGGGCGAACACTGAAGCTTTCTTT

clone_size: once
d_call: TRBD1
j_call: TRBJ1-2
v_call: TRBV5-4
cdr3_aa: CASRIQGANYGYTF
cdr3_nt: TGTGCCAGCAGAATCCAGGGGGCTAACTATGGCTACACCTTC